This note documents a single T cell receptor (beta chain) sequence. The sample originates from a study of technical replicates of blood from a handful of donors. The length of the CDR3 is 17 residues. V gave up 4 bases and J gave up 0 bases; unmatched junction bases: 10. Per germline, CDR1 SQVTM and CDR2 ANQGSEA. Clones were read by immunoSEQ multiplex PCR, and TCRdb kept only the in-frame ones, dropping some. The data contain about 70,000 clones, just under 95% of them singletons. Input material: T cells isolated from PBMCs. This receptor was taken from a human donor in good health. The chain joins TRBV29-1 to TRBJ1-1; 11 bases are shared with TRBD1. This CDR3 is CSVGWTGGEGMNTEAFF. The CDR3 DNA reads TGCAGCGTTGGGTGGACAGGGGGCGAAGGAATGAACACTGAAGCTTTCTTT.